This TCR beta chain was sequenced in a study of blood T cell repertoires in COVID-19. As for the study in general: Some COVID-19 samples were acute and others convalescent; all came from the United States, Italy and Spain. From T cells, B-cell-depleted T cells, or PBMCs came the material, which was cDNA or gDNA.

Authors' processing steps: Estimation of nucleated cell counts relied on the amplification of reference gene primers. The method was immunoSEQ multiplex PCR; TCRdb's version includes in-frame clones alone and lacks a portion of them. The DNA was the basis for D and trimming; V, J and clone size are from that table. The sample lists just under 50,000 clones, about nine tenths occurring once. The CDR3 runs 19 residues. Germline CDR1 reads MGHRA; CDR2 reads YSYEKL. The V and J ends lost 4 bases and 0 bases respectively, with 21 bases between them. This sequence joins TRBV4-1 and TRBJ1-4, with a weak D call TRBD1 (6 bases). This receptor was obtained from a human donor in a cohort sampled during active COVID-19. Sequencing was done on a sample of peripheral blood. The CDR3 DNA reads TGCGCCAGCAGCCTGTTTGGGCAGGGGTCGCCCACAACTAATGAAAAACTGTTTTTT. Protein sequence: CASSLFGQGSPTTNEKLFF.